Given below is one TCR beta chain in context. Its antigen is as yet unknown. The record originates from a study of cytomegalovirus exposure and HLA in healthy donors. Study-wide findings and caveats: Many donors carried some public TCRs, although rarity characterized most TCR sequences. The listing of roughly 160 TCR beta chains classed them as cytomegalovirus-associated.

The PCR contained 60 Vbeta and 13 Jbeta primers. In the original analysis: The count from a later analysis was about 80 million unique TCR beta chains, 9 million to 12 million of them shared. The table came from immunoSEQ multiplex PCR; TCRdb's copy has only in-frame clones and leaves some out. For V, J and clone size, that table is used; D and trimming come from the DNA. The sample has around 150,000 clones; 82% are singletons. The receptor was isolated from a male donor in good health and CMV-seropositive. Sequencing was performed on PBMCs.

DNA for the CDR3: TGTGCCGCCTGGGGAGGGGCTACGATTTACGAGCAGTACTTC. This codes for CAAWGGATIYEQYF. The chain is built from TRBV28 and TRBJ2-7, with 7 bases fitting TRBD2. Germline V CDR1 and CDR2: MDHEN, SYDVKM. J was trimmed by 4 bases and V by 11 bases; bases with no gene match: 14. The CDR3 loop spans 14 amino acids.